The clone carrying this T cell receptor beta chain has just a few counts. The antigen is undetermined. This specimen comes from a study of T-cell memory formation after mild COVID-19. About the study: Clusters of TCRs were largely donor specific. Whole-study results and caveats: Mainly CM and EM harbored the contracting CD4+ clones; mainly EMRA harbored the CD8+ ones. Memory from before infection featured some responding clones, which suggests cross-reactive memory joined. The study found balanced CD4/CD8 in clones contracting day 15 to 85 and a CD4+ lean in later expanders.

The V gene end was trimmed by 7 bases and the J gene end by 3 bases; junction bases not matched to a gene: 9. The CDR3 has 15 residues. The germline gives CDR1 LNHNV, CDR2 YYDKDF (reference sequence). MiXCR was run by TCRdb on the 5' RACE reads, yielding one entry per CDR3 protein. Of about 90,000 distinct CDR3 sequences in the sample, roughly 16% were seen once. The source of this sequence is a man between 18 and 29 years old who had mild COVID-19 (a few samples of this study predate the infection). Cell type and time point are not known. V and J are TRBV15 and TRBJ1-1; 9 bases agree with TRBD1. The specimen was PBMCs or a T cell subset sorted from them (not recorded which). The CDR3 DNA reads TGTGCCACCACCGCGTTTACAGGGGGCCACACTGAAGCTTTCTTT. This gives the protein CATTAFTGGHTEAFF.